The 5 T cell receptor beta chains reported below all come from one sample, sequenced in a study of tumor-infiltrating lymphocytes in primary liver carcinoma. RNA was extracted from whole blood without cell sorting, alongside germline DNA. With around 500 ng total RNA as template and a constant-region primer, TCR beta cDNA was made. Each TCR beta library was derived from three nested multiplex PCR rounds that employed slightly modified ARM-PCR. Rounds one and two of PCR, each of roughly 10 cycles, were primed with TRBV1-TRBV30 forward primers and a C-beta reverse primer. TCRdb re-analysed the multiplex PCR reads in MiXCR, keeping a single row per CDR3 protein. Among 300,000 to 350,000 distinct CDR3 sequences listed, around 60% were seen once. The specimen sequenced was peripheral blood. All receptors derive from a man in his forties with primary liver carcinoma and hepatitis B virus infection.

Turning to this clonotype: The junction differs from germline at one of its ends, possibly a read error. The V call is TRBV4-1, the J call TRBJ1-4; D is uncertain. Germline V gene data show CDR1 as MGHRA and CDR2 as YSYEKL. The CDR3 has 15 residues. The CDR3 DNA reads TGCGCCAGCAGCCAAGAACCAACAGTTAATGAAAAACTGCTTTTT. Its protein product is CASSQEPTVNEKLLF.

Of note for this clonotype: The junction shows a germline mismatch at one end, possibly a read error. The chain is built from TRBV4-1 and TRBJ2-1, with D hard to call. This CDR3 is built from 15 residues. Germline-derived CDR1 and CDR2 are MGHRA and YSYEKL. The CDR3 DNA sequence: TGCGCCAGAAGCCCGGCCTTGTTGGGCCACAATGAGCAGTTCTTC. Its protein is CARSPALLGHNEQFF.

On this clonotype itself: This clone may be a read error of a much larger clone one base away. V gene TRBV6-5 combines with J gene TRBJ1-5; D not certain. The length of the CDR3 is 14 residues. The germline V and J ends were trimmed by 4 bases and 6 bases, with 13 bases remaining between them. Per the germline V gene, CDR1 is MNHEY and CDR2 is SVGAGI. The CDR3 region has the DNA TGTGCCAGCAGTTCCGACCGGGGAAGTCAGCCCCAGCATTTT. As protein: CASSSDRGSQPQHF.

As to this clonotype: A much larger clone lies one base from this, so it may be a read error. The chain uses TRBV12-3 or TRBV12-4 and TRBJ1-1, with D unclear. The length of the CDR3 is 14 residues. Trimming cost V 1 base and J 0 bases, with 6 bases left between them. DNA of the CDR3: TGTGCCAGCAGTTTAGGGTTGGTGAACACTGAAGCTTTCTTT. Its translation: CASSLGLVNTEAFF.

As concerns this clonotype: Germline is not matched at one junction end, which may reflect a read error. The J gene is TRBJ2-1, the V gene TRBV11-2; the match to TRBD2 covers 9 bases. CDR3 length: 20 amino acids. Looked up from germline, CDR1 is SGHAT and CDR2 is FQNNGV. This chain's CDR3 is CASSPTALGVAGVRIDEQVF. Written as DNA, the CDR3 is TGTGCCAGCAGCCCAACCGCCCTTGGAGTAGCGGGAGTTCGGATCGATGAGCAGGTCTTC.